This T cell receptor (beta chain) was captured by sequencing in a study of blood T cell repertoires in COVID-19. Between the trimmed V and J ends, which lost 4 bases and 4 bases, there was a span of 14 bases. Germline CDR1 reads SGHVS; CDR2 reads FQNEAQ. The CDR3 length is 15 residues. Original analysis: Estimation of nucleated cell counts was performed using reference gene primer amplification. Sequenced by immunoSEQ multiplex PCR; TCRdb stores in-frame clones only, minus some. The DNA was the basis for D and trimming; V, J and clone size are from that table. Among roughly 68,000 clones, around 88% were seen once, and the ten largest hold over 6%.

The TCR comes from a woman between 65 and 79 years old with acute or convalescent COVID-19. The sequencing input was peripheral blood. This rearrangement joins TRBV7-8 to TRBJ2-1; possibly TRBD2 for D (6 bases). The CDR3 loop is CASSSLAGSYNEQFF. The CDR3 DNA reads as TGTGCCAGCAGCTCCCTGGCGGGATCGTACAATGAGCAGTTCTTC.